Presented here are 28 T cell receptor beta chains from one specimen sequenced in a study of blood T cells in healthy people across ages. Then a second PCR, running roughly 7 to 11 cycles, was carried out with a sample-barcoded 5' primer and a J-beta primer mix. TCRdb itself ran the 5' RACE reads through MiXCR, one entry per CDR3 protein. In the table there are 700,000 to 950,000 distinct CDR3 sequences, roughly 64% of which are singletons. Input material: blood. The source is a man in his thirties or forties in good health.

The chain joins TRBV20-1 to TRBJ1-2; D perhaps matches TRBD1 (6 bases). Germline V gene sequence: CDR1 DFQATT, CDR2 SNEGSKA (reference sequence). The germline V and J ends were trimmed by 5 bases and 4 bases, with 11 bases remaining between them. This CDR3 is 12 amino acids long. As DNA, the CDR3 is TGCAGTGCTGCACAGGGCCGCTATGGCTACACCTTC. Translation gives CSAAQGRYGYTF.

This clonotype was found a few times. V is TRBV7-6 and J is TRBJ2-5; D not resolved. This CDR3 is 14 amino acids long. The germline V and J ends were trimmed by 1 base and 4 bases, with 10 bases remaining between them. Germline CDR1 SGHVS, CDR2 FNYEAQ. The CDR3 is CASSLGARLETQYF. The CDR3 bases are TGTGCCAGCAGCTTAGGGGCTCGGCTAGAGACCCAGTACTTC.

The chain links TRBV7-9 to TRBJ2-1; possible D gene TRBD2, 5 bases. The length of the CDR3 is 16 residues. V was shortened by 5 bases and J by 3 bases, with 17 bases between the two germline ends. Germline V gene sequence: CDR1 SEHNR, CDR2 FQNEAQ (reference sequence). CDR3 nucleotides: TGTGCCAGCAGCCCGCCGGCGGGCGGAAGCTACAATGAGCAGTTCTTC. This gives the protein CASSPPAGGSYNEQFF.

Remarks on this clonotype: Germline is not matched at one junction end, which may reflect a read error. The V and J genes are TRBV24-1 and TRBJ2-7; D possibly corresponds to TRBD1 (6 bases). This CDR3 is built from 14 residues. CDR1 is KGHDR and CDR2 is SFDVKD in the germline V gene. The CDR3, as DNA: TGTGCCACCAGCCCGGGACATAGCTCCTTCGAGCTGTACTTC. Its protein is CATSPGHSSFELYF.

CDR3 sequence (DNA): TGTGCCAGCGCCCCCGGGGGGACATTCCCGCAGTATTTT. Translation gives CASAPGGTFPQYF. The V and J genes are TRBV4-2 and TRBJ2-3; a weak D match, TRBD2 (7 bases). The germline gives CDR1 LGHNA, CDR2 YNFKEQ. The length of the CDR3 is 13 residues. The V gene lost 8 bases and the J gene lost 10 bases, with 19 bases spanning the gap.

This clonotype appeared a few times. The V and J genes are TRBV6-2 or TRBV6-3 and TRBJ2-7; D is possibly TRBD1 (5 bases). Per the germline V gene, CDR1 is MNHEY and CDR2 is SVGEGT. Trimming took 2 bases from V and 7 from J, leaving 9 bases between them. This CDR3 comprises 12 residues. CDR3 sequence: CASSYPQGEQYF. CDR3 nucleotide sequence: TGTGCCAGCAGTTACCCGCAGGGTGAGCAGTACTTC.

V is TRBV27 and J is TRBJ1-4, with a possible D match to TRBD1 (6 bases). This CDR3 has 14 amino acids. Germline-derived CDR1 and CDR2 are MNHEY and SMNVEV (reference sequence). Deletions cut 5 bases from V and 8 bases from J, with 15 bases between. As DNA, the CDR3 is TGTGCCAGCAGTGGGGGCAGGGAAGGCGAAAAACTGTTTTTT. Residues: CASSGGREGEKLFF.

This clonotype was detected only a few times. V is TRBV24-1 and J is TRBJ2-6; D possibly corresponds to TRBD2 (5 bases). Germline V gene data show CDR1 as KGHDR and CDR2 as SFDVKD. Trimming left V 10 bases short and J 1 base short, with 13 bases between. The CDR3 covers 15 residues. The CDR3 loop is CATSSGDSGANVLTF. For the CDR3, the DNA is TGTGCCACTTCATCCGGGGATTCTGGGGCCAACGTCCTGACTTTC.

V gene TRBV5-1 combines with J gene TRBJ2-1; 8 bases are a match to TRBD2. The J call may be incorrect, as the DNA end agrees better with TRBJ2-7. In germline, CDR1 is SGHRS, CDR2 YFSETQ. The CDR3 is 18 amino acids. CDR3 loop: CASSLEGERGSSYNEQYF. The DNA for the CDR3 is TGCGCCAGCAGCTTGGAGGGGGAGCGGGGGAGCTCCTACAATGAGCAGTACTTC.

The rearrangement joins TRBV3-1 to TRBJ2-7; 8 positions match TRBD2. V dropped 1 base and J dropped 2; count of bases not matched to a gene: 4. Germline CDR1 LGHDT, CDR2 YNNKEL (reference sequence). This CDR3 has 15 amino acids. Here the CDR3 reads CASSQAGTRTYEQYF. CDR3 sequence (DNA): TGTGCCAGCAGCCAAGCCGGGACTAGAACCTACGAGCAGTACTTC.

V is TRBV12-3 or TRBV12-4 and J is TRBJ2-3, with D possibly TRBD2 on 5 matching bases. The V and J ends lost 7 bases and 5 bases respectively, with 16 bases between them. The length of the CDR3 is 14 residues. The CDR3 sequence: CASNGRVSGDTQYF. The CDR3 DNA sequence: TGTGCCAGCAATGGCAGAGTGAGCGGAGATACGCAGTATTTT.

In its sample, this clonotype was seen a few times. The CDR3 DNA reads TGTGCCAGCAGTTACTCATATAGTCGGGAGACCCAGTACTTC. This translates into CASSYSYSRETQYF. V usage is TRBV6-5 and J usage is TRBJ2-5; D is undetermined. V was clipped by 0 bases and J by 5 bases, with 10 bases between them. Germline CDR1 is MNHEY and CDR2 is SVGAGI. The CDR3 consists of 14 residues.

V usage is TRBV15 and J usage is TRBJ2-7; perhaps TRBD1 as D (6 bases). The CDR3 has 14 residues. CDR1 is LNHNV and CDR2 is YYDKDF in the germline V gene (reference sequence). V lost 1 base, J lost 3 bases, and 10 bases lay in between. CDR3 protein: CATSRGTEGYEQYF. The CDR3 nucleotides read TGTGCCACCAGCAGAGGGACAGAAGGCTACGAGCAGTACTTC. Full variable domain (rest looked up from reference TRBV15 and TRBJ2-7): DAMVIQNPRYQVTQFGKPVTLSCSQTLNHNVMYWYQQKSSQAPKLLFHYYDKDFNNEADTPDNFQSRRPNTSFCFLDIRSPGLGDTAMYLCATSRGTEGYEQYFGPGTRLTVT.

This clonotype occurred a few times. The genes are TRBV25-1 and TRBJ1-2, with D uncertain. The V gene lost 1 base and the J gene lost 7 bases, with 10 bases spanning the gap. The CDR3 loop spans 13 amino acids. The germline V gene has CDR1 MGHDK and CDR2 SYGVNS. For the CDR3, the DNA is TGTGCCAGCAGTGAATTCGGGTTCAGTGGCTACACCTTC. It specifies CASSEFGFSGYTF.

This chain joins TRBV7-9 and TRBJ2-1; weak D call: TRBD1 (6 bases). Germline V gene sequence: CDR1 SEHNR, CDR2 FQNEAQ (reference sequence). Trimming cost V 7 bases and J 8 bases, with 24 bases left between them. CDR3 length: 16 residues. CDR3 sequence (DNA): TGTGCCAGCACCGTAACCTTACACAGGGTCATACATGAGCAGTTCTTC. It codes for CASTVTLHRVIHEQFF. Based on the CDR3 plus reference TRBV7-9 and TRBJ2-1, the full variable domain is DTGVSQNPRHKITKRGQNVTFRCDPISEHNRLYWYRQTLGQGPEFLTYFQNEAQLEKSRLLSDRFSAERPKGSFSTLEIQRTEQGDSAMYLCASTVTLHRVIHEQFFGPGTRLTVL.

This clonotype has more than one count but fewer than ten. The genes are TRBV6-6 and TRBJ1-2; 9 nucleotides agree with TRBD1. V lost 7 bases and J lost 5; bases outside the gene matches: 8. The CDR3 is made up of 14 amino acids. Germline V gene data show CDR1 as MNHNY and CDR2 as SVGAGI (reference sequence). In DNA form, the CDR3 reads TGTGCCAGCACCCGGACAGGGGTGGAATATGGCTACACCTTC. Protein sequence: CASTRTGVEYGYTF.

In its sample, this clonotype was seen a few times. This chain joins TRBV29-1 and TRBJ1-1; TRBD1 matches 7 bases. The CDR3 runs to 13 residues. The V gene end was trimmed by 6 bases and the J gene end by 3 bases; junction bases not matched to a gene: 7. Germline CDR1 reads SQVTM; CDR2 reads ANQGSEA. CDR3 in amino acids: CSVKRGPDTEAFF. The CDR3 nucleotides read TGCAGCGTGAAAAGGGGGCCGGACACTGAAGCTTTCTTT.

The rearrangement joins TRBV12-3 or TRBV12-4 to TRBJ1-1, with no clear D. Trimming pared 6 bases from V and 1 base from J, leaving 6 bases between. CDR3 size: 12 residues. The CDR3 DNA follows: TGTGCCAGCAGGCGACAGAACACTGAAGCTTTCTTT. Residues: CASRRQNTEAFF.

The chain has TRBV20-1 and TRBJ2-5; TRBD1 is a possible D gene (5 bases). The length of the CDR3 is 13 residues. V lost 5 bases, J lost 7 bases, and 17 bases lay in between. CDR1 is DFQATT and CDR2 is SNEGSKA in the germline V gene (reference sequence). CDR3 sequence (DNA): TGCAGTGCTTTTTTGACTCGGCAGGGGACCCAGTACTTC. Translating gives CSAFLTRQGTQYF.

V usage is TRBV20-1 and J usage is TRBJ2-3, with D tentatively TRBD1 (6 bases). V was pared by 3 bases and J by 4 bases, with 17 bases between. The CDR3 is 15 residues long. CDR1 DFQATT and CDR2 SNEGSKA come from the germline V gene (reference sequence). Here the CDR3 reads CSASPARGLPDTQYF. The DNA for the CDR3 is TGCAGTGCTAGCCCGGCCAGGGGTCTGCCAGATACGCAGTATTTT.

This chain uses TRBV4-3 with TRBJ2-7, with TRBD1 matching 10 bases. CDR1 is LGHNA and CDR2 is YSLEER in the germline V gene. This CDR3 is built from 15 residues. V shed 5 bases and J 3 bases; nucleotides not matched to a gene: 7. CDR3 region: CASSKTGTGVYEQYF. For the CDR3, the DNA is TGCGCCAGCAGCAAAACCGGGACAGGGGTCTACGAGCAGTACTTC.

V is TRBV15 and J is TRBJ2-7; D may be TRBD1 or TRBD2 (6 bases each). V was clipped by 5 bases and J by 1 base, with 12 bases between them. The germline V gene has CDR1 LNHNV and CDR2 YYDKDF (reference sequence). This CDR3 contains 14 residues. The CDR3 DNA reads TGTGCCACCAGCCGGGGGCTCGGGTCCTACGAGCAGTACTTC. Translated, it gives CATSRGLGSYEQYF.

The chain joins TRBV4-2 to TRBJ2-5; D call uncertain. Germline CDR1 LGHNA, CDR2 YNFKEQ. CDR3 length: 13 residues. V gave up 6 bases and J gave up 2 bases, with 10 bases separating them. DNA of the CDR3: TGTGCCAGCAGGAGAGGAGAGCAAGAGACCCAGTACTTC. This codes for CASRRGEQETQYF.

V gene TRBV3-1 combines with J gene TRBJ2-5, with D tentatively TRBD1 (5 bases). Trimming cost V 1 base and J 2 bases, with 14 bases left between them. Germline lookup yields CDR1 LGHDT and CDR2 YNNKEL (reference sequence). The CDR3 has 16 residues. CDR3 DNA sequence: TGTGCCAGCAGCCAAGGAGGTGGGGCTCAACAAGAGACCCAGTACTTC. Encoded protein: CASSQGGGAQQETQYF.

The chain joins TRBV7-3 to TRBJ1-5, with D hard to call. Deletions cut 4 bases from V and 3 bases from J, with 13 bases between. CDR1 SGHTA and CDR2 FQGTGA come from the germline V gene. CDR3 size: 15 residues. CDR3 nucleotide sequence: TGTGCCAGCAGCTCTGCTCGGACTTTCAATCAGCCCCAGCATTTT. The encoded protein is CASSSARTFNQPQHF. The entire variable domain, with the rest obtained from reference TRBV7-3 and TRBJ1-5, is as follows: GAGVSQTPSNKVTEKGKYVELRCDPISGHTALYWYRQSLGQGPEFLIYFQGTGAADDSGLPNDRFFAVRPEGSVSTLKIQRTERGDSAVYLCASSSARTFNQPQHFGDGTRLSIL.

This clonotype was seen ten or more times. A clone one base away is much larger, so this may be a read error. The V gene is TRBV29-1, the J gene TRBJ2-1, with D possibly called TRBD1 or TRBD2 (6 bases each). V lost 6 bases and J 3 bases, leaving 15 bases between the germline ends. The CDR3 loop spans 14 amino acids. Germline V gene lookup returns CDR1 SQVTM and CDR2 ANQGSEA. The CDR3 region is CSVQGCGVYNEQFF. DNA of the CDR3: TGCAGCGTCCAGGGGTGCGGGGTCTACAATGAGCAGTTCTTC.

The V call is TRBV3-1, the J call TRBJ2-5; tentative D call: TRBD2 (5 bases). The CDR3 length is 11 residues. Germline CDR1 LGHDT, CDR2 YNNKEL (reference sequence). V lost 6 bases and J 9 bases, leaving 11 bases between the germline ends. The CDR3 here is CASRGLEAQYF. The DNA for the CDR3 is TGTGCCAGCAGGGGCTTGGAGGCCCAGTACTTC.

The sample holds a few counts of this clonotype. The chain uses TRBV10-3 and TRBJ2-7, with D possibly called TRBD1 or TRBD2 (5 bases each). Trimming took 7 bases from V and 2 from J, leaving 6 bases between them. Germline loops: CDR1 ENHRY, CDR2 SYGVKD. The CDR3 has 11 amino acids. CDR3 residues: CAIMGAYEQYF. DNA for the CDR3: TGTGCCATCATGGGGGCCTACGAGCAGTACTTC.